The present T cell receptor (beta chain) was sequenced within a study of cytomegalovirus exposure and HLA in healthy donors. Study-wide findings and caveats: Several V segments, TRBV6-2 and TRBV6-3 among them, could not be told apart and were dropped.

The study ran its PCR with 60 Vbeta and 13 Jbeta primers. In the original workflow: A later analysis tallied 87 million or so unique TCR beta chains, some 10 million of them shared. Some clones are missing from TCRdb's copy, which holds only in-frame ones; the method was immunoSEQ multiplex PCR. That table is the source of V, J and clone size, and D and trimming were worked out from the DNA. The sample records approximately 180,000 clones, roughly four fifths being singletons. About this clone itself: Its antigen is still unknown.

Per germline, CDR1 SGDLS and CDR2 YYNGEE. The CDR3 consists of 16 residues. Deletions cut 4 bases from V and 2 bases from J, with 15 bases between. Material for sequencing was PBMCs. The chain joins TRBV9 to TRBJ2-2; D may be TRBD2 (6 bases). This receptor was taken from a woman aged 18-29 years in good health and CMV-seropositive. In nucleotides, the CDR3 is TGTGCCAGCAGCACGGAGGACTACCGAAACACCGGGGAGCTGTTTTTT. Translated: CASSTEDYRNTGELFF. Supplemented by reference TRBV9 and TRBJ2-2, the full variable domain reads DSGVTQTPKHLITATGQRVTLRCSPRSGDLSVYWYQQSLDQGLQFLIQYYNGEERAKGNILERFSAQQFPDLHSELNLSSLELGDSALYFCASSTEDYRNTGELFFGEGSRLTVL.